The sequence of this T cell receptor (beta chain) was determined in a study of PD-L1 blockade in urothelial cancer. Germline assignment: CDR1 SQVTM and CDR2 ANQGSEA. This CDR3 is built from 13 residues. V gave up 6 bases and J gave up 7 bases; unmatched junction bases: 7. Only in-frame clones appear in the TCRdb table, and some are missing; sequencing was by immunoSEQ multiplex PCR. The table has roughly 45,000 clones, about 85% seen once. The sequence was collected from a man aged 55 to 69 with urothelial cancer. This specimen consisted of PBMCs, obtained around atezolizumab (anti-PD-L1) treatment. V is TRBV29-1 and J is TRBJ1-5; 9 positions match TRBD1. CDR3 coding DNA: TGCAGCGTGGGGGACAGGGCGGGCCAGCCCCAGCATTTT. Amino acids: CSVGDRAGQPQHF.